These 18 T cell receptor beta chains were all obtained from the same sample, sequenced in a study of blood T cell repertoires in COVID-19. The method was immunoSEQ multiplex PCR; TCRdb's version includes in-frame clones alone and lacks a portion of them. Among more than 200,000 clones listed, about 85% were seen once. The specimen was PBMCs or T cells enriched from blood (not recorded which). The receptors were sampled from a woman under 40 with acute COVID-19.

V and J are TRBV19 and TRBJ2-7; 9 bases map to TRBD1. V trimming: 3 bases; J trimming: 0 bases; junction bases outside the gene matches: 0. Per the germline V gene, CDR1 is LNHDA and CDR2 is SQIVND (reference sequence). This CDR3 has 14 residues. The CDR3 DNA is TGTGCCAGTAGTATGACAGGGGGCTCCTACGAGCAGTACTTC. Translation gives CASSMTGGSYEQYF.

In DNA, the CDR3 is TGCGCCAGCAGCTTAGAGGAGACCCAGTACTTC. Protein: CASSLEETQYF. This chain joins TRBV5-1 and TRBJ2-5; D is uncertain. CDR1 is SGHRS and CDR2 is YFSETQ in the germline V gene. Trimming removed 2 bases from V and 5 bases from J, with 4 bases in between. This CDR3 contains 11 residues.

The rearrangement links TRBV4-1 to TRBJ2-4, with a possible D match to TRBD2 (7 bases). Germline CDR1 is MGHRA and CDR2 is YSYEKL. This CDR3 has 17 amino acids. V lost 0 bases to trimming and J lost 6 bases, with 18 bases between them. CDR3 coding DNA: TGCGCCAGCAGCCAAGAGGGGCAAGTGCGGGGGCGAAACATTCAGTACTTC. Translating gives CASSQEGQVRGRNIQYF.

V is TRBV9 and J is TRBJ2-1; no reliable D call. Germline V gene sequence: CDR1 SGDLS, CDR2 YYNGEE. Deletions cut 3 bases from V and 5 bases from J, with 9 bases between. This CDR3 comprises 13 residues. The CDR3, as DNA: TGTGCCAGCAGCGGACACCAAAACAATGAGCAGTTCTTC. Translation gives CASSGHQNNEQFF.

The chain links TRBV28 to TRBJ1-6; no reliable D call. The CDR3 sequence is 14 residues long. Between the trimmed V and J ends, which lost 3 bases and 8 bases, there was a span of 11 bases. In germline, CDR1 is MDHEN, CDR2 SYDVKM. CDR3 coding DNA: TGTGCCAGCAGTTTGCCCGGGGTTGATTCACCCCTCCACTTT. This sequence encodes CASSLPGVDSPLHF.

This clone was observed a single time. The chain combines TRBV28 with TRBJ2-3, with D perhaps TRBD2 (6 bases). V was shortened by 6 bases and J by 0 bases, with 16 bases between the two germline ends. Germline V gene sequence: CDR1 MDHEN, CDR2 SYDVKM. The CDR3 totals 16 residues. CDR3 DNA sequence: TGTGCCAGCAGCTCCCCGGATAGCGGAAGCACAGATACGCAGTATTTT. Translation: CASSSPDSGSTDTQYF.

This rearrangement joins TRBV11-2 to TRBJ1-2; D not resolved. The CDR3 has 14 amino acids. Trimming left V 3 bases short and J 5 bases short, with 13 bases between. Germline V gene data show CDR1 as SGHAT and CDR2 as FQNNGV. The CDR3 DNA reads as TGTGCCAGCAGCTTGTCCACGGCGGGGTATGGCTACACCTTC. The encoded protein is CASSLSTAGYGYTF.

The sample holds a few counts of this clone. Other DNA sequences of this sample code for an identical CDR3. The chain joins TRBV11-2 to TRBJ2-5, with D perhaps TRBD2 (5 bases). Germline V lookup: CDR1 SGHAT, CDR2 FQNNGV. Trimming left V 8 bases short and J 4 bases short, with 8 bases between. This CDR3 has 11 amino acids. CDR3: CASGLGETQYF. CDR3 in DNA: TGTGCCAGCGGACTGGGAGAGACCCAGTACTTC.

As regards this clone: A much larger clonotype is one base distant, so this may be a read error. The V gene is TRBV12-3 or TRBV12-4, the J gene TRBJ1-1; D unresolved. There are 11 residues in the CDR3. The CDR3 region has the DNA TGTGCCAACAGTTCTGTAAATGAAGCTTTCTTT. As protein: CANSSVNEAFF.

The V and J genes are TRBV27 and TRBJ2-7; 8 bases are shared with TRBD1. The CDR3 is 15 residues long. Trimming took 3 bases from V and 4 from J; bases not matched to a gene: 8. CDR1 MNHEY and CDR2 SMNVEV come from the germline V gene (reference sequence). CDR3 residues: CASSLAGTGPYEQYF. In DNA, the CDR3 is TGTGCCAGCAGTTTGGCTGGGACAGGCCCGTACGAGCAGTACTTC.

The chain has TRBV20-1 and TRBJ2-5, with TRBD2 identical over 10 bases. Germline V gene sequence: CDR1 DFQATT, CDR2 SNEGSKA (reference sequence). The CDR3 is 17 amino acids. The V gene end was trimmed by 3 bases and the J gene end by 2 bases; junction bases not matched to a gene: 12. The CDR3 protein is CSASLLAGVASQETQYF. The CDR3 nucleotides are TGCAGTGCTAGTCTCCTAGCGGGGGTCGCATCACAAGAGACCCAGTACTTC.

The rearrangement uses TRBV2 and TRBJ1-6; TRBD1 might be the D (5 bases). V lost 3 bases and J lost 10, with 16 bases in between. From germline, CDR1 is SNHLY and CDR2 FYNNEI. CDR3 length: 15 amino acids. In nucleotides, the CDR3 is TGTGCCAGCAGTGAGGAGAAAGGGGTAGGCTCACCCCTCCACTTT. It encodes CASSEEKGVGSPLHF.

This clone appeared once. Compared with germline, one end of the junction differs, possibly owing to a read error. CDR3 coding DNA: TGTGCCAGCAGTCAAGGGGGCGCTTTGGGGCCCCAGCATTTT. Amino acids: CASSQGGALGPQHF. J is TRBJ1-5 and V is TRBV3-1 (or the pseudogene TRBV3-2); 7 nucleotides line up with TRBD1. Germline V lookup: CDR1 LGHDT, CDR2 YNNKEL (reference sequence). The CDR3 covers 14 residues.

The chain couples TRBV27 to TRBJ2-1; 8 nucleotides agree with TRBD2. The junction had 10 bases not matched to a gene; V was cut back by 7 bases and J by 2 bases. The CDR3 consists of 16 residues. Germline V CDR1 and CDR2: MNHEY, SMNVEV (reference sequence). The CDR3 is CASTLAPGLAYNEQFF. The CDR3 region has the DNA TGTGCCAGCACCCTGGCCCCGGGACTAGCCTACAATGAGCAGTTCTTC.

The V call is TRBV7-2, the J call TRBJ1-3, with D possibly TRBD1 on 6 matching bases. CDR3 length: 14 amino acids. Germline V lookup: CDR1 SGHTA, CDR2 FQGNSA. V lost 0 bases and J lost 9, with 12 bases in between. The CDR3 region is CASSLALRGSTIYF. The CDR3 DNA is TGTGCCAGCAGCTTAGCGCTGAGGGGGAGCACCATATATTTT. Full variable domain (missing parts from reference TRBV7-2 and TRBJ1-3): GAGVSQSPSNKVTEKGKDVELRCDPISGHTALYWYRQSLGQGLEFLIYFQGNSAPDKSGLPSDRFSAERTGGSVSTLTIQRTQQEDSAVYLCASSLALRGSTIYFGEGSWLTVV.

The genes are TRBV6-5 and TRBJ2-7; 8 positions agree with TRBD1. Germline assignment: CDR1 MNHEY and CDR2 SVGAGI. The CDR3 extends over 13 amino acids. J gave up 5 bases and V 6 bases, and 6 bases lay outside the gene matches. The CDR3 reads CASSQGALDEQYF. The CDR3 nucleotides are TGTGCCAGCAGCCAGGGGGCACTTGACGAGCAGTACTTC.

This chain joins TRBV10-3 and TRBJ2-3; 10 nucleotides agree with TRBD1. The germline V gene encodes CDR1 ENHRY and CDR2 SYGVKD. The CDR3 has 16 amino acids. Trimming at V came to 5 bases and at J to 4 bases, leaving 9 bases not matched to a gene. CDR3 sequence (DNA): TGTGCCATCAGTACTAGGCCGGGACAGGGGCCAGATACGCAGTATTTT. Translation gives CAISTRPGQGPDTQYF.

This clone has only one observation. The chain links TRBV6-5 to TRBJ2-7; D perhaps matches TRBD2 (7 bases). Trimming cost V 6 bases and J 3 bases, with 18 bases left between them. This CDR3 comprises 15 residues. Germline V gives CDR1 MNHEY, CDR2 SVGAGI. This chain's CDR3 is CASSPTGGTHYEQYF. The CDR3 DNA is TGTGCCAGCAGCCCAACGGGGGGCACCCACTACGAGCAGTACTTC.